These 18 T cell receptor beta chains were sequenced from one sample in a study of T cells after yellow fever vaccination. MiXCR, run by TCRdb on the 5' RACE reads, gives a single entry per CDR3 protein. The data contain hundreds of thousands of distinct CDR3 sequences, 8.7% of them seen just once; the ten biggest clones take up 15% to 20%. Sequencing used PBMCs, obtained on the day of the first yellow fever vaccination. These receptors all stem from a man aged 18 to 29 who received the YFV17D yellow fever vaccine.

This clonotype was detected many times. The genes are TRBV28 and TRBJ2-5, with TRBD2 as a possible D gene (7 bases). V lost 6 bases to trimming and J lost 5 bases, with 16 bases between them. CDR3 length: 14 amino acids. Per germline, CDR1 MDHEN and CDR2 SYDVKM. Here the CDR3 DNA reads TGTGCCAGCAGCCTAAACGGGGGGCTGGAGACCCAGTACTTC. This gives the protein CASSLNGGLETQYF.

This clonotype has more than one count but fewer than ten. The J gene is TRBJ1-5, the V gene TRBV20-1; 7 bases match TRBD1. The V and J ends lost 3 bases and 4 bases, in that order; junction bases with no gene match: 15. Germline V CDR1 and CDR2: DFQATT, SNEGSKA (reference sequence). The CDR3 loop spans 17 amino acids. CDR3 protein: CSASWRVRAGGNQPQHF. Written as DNA, the CDR3 is TGCAGTGCTAGTTGGAGAGTTCGGGCAGGGGGGAATCAGCCCCAGCATTTT.

The chain uses TRBV7-9 and TRBJ2-7, with TRBD1 matching over 7 bases. V shed 4 bases and J 4 bases; nucleotides not matched to a gene: 13. The CDR3 contains 16 residues. Germline V CDR1 and CDR2: SEHNR, FQNEAQ (reference sequence). The CDR3, as DNA: TGTGCCAGCAGCTCGCCCCTAAAGGGGGCAATATACGAGCAGTACTTC. Translated, it gives CASSSPLKGAIYEQYF.

This clonotype was recorded a few times. CDR3 in DNA: TGTGCCAGCAGCTTTAGGGGGCGCAGAGACGGCTACACCTTC. It yields the protein CASSFRGRRDGYTF. V and J are TRBV5-6 and TRBJ1-2; 7 bases line up with TRBD1. Trimming took 2 bases from V and 8 from J; bases not matched to a gene: 9. The V gene's germline CDR1 is SGHDT and CDR2 YYEEEE. The CDR3 sequence is 14 residues long.

The CDR3 loop reads CATSDSPGPGRSPQYF. For the CDR3, the DNA is TGTGCCACCAGTGATTCGCCGGGACCCGGGAGGAGCCCCCAGTACTTC. The genes are TRBV24-1 and TRBJ2-5, with 7 positions matching TRBD2. Germline CDR1 KGHDR, CDR2 SFDVKD. V dropped 2 bases and J dropped 9; count of bases not matched to a gene: 14. The CDR3 sequence is 16 residues long.

This clonotype was seen many times. The chain employs TRBV20-1 and TRBJ2-6; perhaps TRBD1 as D (6 bases). Trimming removed 6 bases from V and 4 bases from J, with 13 bases in between. Germline V lookup: CDR1 DFQATT, CDR2 SNEGSKA (reference sequence). The CDR3 runs 14 residues. The CDR3 region has the DNA TGCAGTGCCATCCGGACAGAGGGGGCCAACGTCCTGACTTTC. It specifies CSAIRTEGANVLTF.

Notes on this clonotype: At one of its ends the junction is not consistent with the germline gene, which may arise from a read error. The chain carries TRBV5-5 and TRBJ2-7; unclear D gene. The CDR3 covers 13 residues. Germline assignment: CDR1 SGHKS and CDR2 YYEKEE (reference sequence). CDR3 region: CAISPVGLYEQYF. The CDR3 DNA reads TGTGCCATCAGCCCGGTGGGCCTCTACGAGCAGTACTTC.

This clonotype was seen repeatedly, ten times or more. This sequence joins TRBV5-1 and TRBJ2-2; D is perhaps TRBD1 (6 bases). Germline values: CDR1 SGHRS, CDR2 YFSETQ. Trimming pared 0 bases from V and 7 bases from J, leaving 13 bases between. CDR3 length: 15 amino acids. CDR3 coding DNA: TGCGCCAGCAGCTTGGCGGCAGAGGGGGACGGGGAGCTGTTTTTT. This translates into CASSLAAEGDGELFF.

The sample holds a few counts of this clonotype. V and J are TRBV7-2 and TRBJ2-5; D may be TRBD1 (5 bases). Germline V lookup: CDR1 SGHTA, CDR2 FQGNSA. This CDR3 region has 15 residues. With 4 bases removed from V and 1 base from J, the gap between germline ends came to 13 bases. The CDR3 protein is CASSSLRQSQETQYF. The CDR3 coding sequence is TGTGCCAGCAGCTCCCTTCGACAGAGCCAAGAGACCCAGTACTTC.

The chain is built from TRBV20-1 and TRBJ2-7; TRBD2 matches 7 bases. With 1 base clipped from V and 3 bases from J, the junction kept 9 bases outside the gene matches. In germline, CDR1 is DFQATT, CDR2 SNEGSKA (reference sequence). This CDR3 spans 15 amino acids. CDR3 in amino acids: CSARVTQPGGYEQYF. The CDR3 bases are TGCAGTGCTAGAGTCACCCAGCCGGGGGGCTACGAGCAGTACTTC.

The chain is built from TRBV9 and TRBJ2-1; TRBD2 matches 12 bases. The CDR3 sequence is 16 residues long. Losses at the gene ends were 4 bases for V and 9 bases for J; bases not matched to a gene: 11. Germline V gene lookup returns CDR1 SGDLS and CDR2 YYNGEE. The DNA for the CDR3 is TGTGCCAGCAGCACACCTAGCGGGGGGGATGTAGTTGAGCAGTTCTTC. Its protein product is CASSTPSGGDVVEQFF.

J is TRBJ2-1 and V is TRBV9; D is possibly TRBD2 (6 bases). Germline V gives CDR1 SGDLS, CDR2 YYNGEE. Deletions cut 0 bases from V and 4 bases from J, with 14 bases between. The length of the CDR3 is 16 residues. CDR3 coding DNA: TGTGCCAGCAGCGTAGCTAGGGACTTAAATTACAATGAGCAGTTCTTC. As protein: CASSVARDLNYNEQFF.

This clonotype was seen a handful of times. The rearrangement links TRBV2 to TRBJ2-7; possible D gene TRBD2, 6 bases. Germline V CDR1 and CDR2: SNHLY, FYNNEI. Trimming left V 1 base short and J 3 bases short, with 13 bases between. CDR3 length: 15 residues. The CDR3 DNA sequence: TGTGCCAGCAGTGAAGATGGCGGGGTTCTCTACGAGCAGTACTTC. It specifies CASSEDGGVLYEQYF.

This clonotype was seen at least ten times. The CDR3 is CSAPRGTVNNSPLHF. In nucleotides, the CDR3 is TGCAGTGCCCCTCGAGGGACCGTTAACAATTCACCCCTCCACTTT. The V gene is TRBV20-1, the J gene TRBJ1-6; maybe TRBD1 (5 bases). The CDR3 is 15 residues long. CDR1 is DFQATT, CDR2 SNEGSKA, per germline (reference sequence). V was clipped by 6 bases and J by 7 bases, with 19 bases between them.

As regards this clonotype: With a much larger clone just one base away, this may be a read error. The chain carries TRBV29-1 and TRBJ1-5; a possible D gene is TRBD1 (5 bases). The CDR3 has 13 amino acids. With 6 bases removed from V and 9 bases from J, the gap between germline ends came to 18 bases. Germline V gene sequence: CDR1 SQVTM, CDR2 ANQGSEA. The CDR3 region is CSVCDSFGVPQHF. As DNA, the CDR3 is TGCAGCGTGTGCGACAGCTTCGGGGTGCCCCAGCATTTT. The whole variable domain, remainder taken from reference TRBV29-1 and TRBJ1-5, is SAVISQKPSRDICQRGTSLTIQCQVDSQVTMMFWYRQQPGQSLTLIATANQGSEATYESGFVIDKFPISRPNLTFSTLTVSNMSPEDSSIYLCSVCDSFGVPQHFGDGTRLSIL.

The rearrangement links TRBV12-3 or TRBV12-4 to TRBJ2-1; D is perhaps TRBD1 (5 bases). The V end was cut by 0 bases, the J end by 0 bases, with 12 bases between. The CDR3 contains 17 residues. The CDR3 DNA follows: TGTGCCAGCAGTTTAGCTCTCAACAGGCGCTCCTACAATGAGCAGTTCTTC. This sequence encodes CASSLALNRRSYNEQFF.

The rearrangement joins TRBV6-1 to TRBJ1-5; 11 bases are shared with TRBD1. TRBJ2-3 explains the end of the DNA better; the J call may be wrong. CDR3 length: 17 amino acids. Germline loops: CDR1 MNHNS, CDR2 SASEGT. Here the CDR3 reads CASSPMGQGGTNQPQYF. The CDR3 DNA reads TGTGCCAGCAGTCCCATGGGACAGGGGGGGACCAATCAGCCCCAGTATTTT.

Many counts were recorded for this clonotype. The V call is TRBV4-1, the J call TRBJ1-5, with unresolved D. The CDR3 consists of 18 residues. The V gene's germline CDR1 is MGHRA and CDR2 YSYEKL. V lost 4 bases and J 7 bases, leaving 26 bases between the germline ends. CDR3 sequence reads: CASSRNPGSGRIGQPQHF. In DNA form, the CDR3 reads TGCGCCAGCAGCCGGAACCCTGGGAGCGGGAGGATCGGACAGCCCCAGCATTTT.